This T cell receptor beta chain is drawn from a study of T cells in localized non-small cell lung cancer. The repertoire was sequenced with immunoSEQ multiplex PCR; TCRdb's copy has only in-frame clones and lacks some. The sample holds about 23,000 clones, 90% seen once. Findings of the study overall: Researchers found a median around 50 of the top 100 tumor clones in adjacent lung. Uninvolved adjacent lung had higher T cell clonality than tumor and all other tissues. A higher density of T cells in blood coincided with extended overall survival.

This CDR3 spans 17 amino acids. Germline V lookup: CDR1 ENHRY, CDR2 SYGVKD. The ends lost 5 bases at V and 7 bases at J; junction bases unmatched: 8. Details on this clone: The antigen remains unidentified.

The chain has TRBV10-3 and TRBJ2-1; 16 bases align to TRBD2. Source: peripheral blood, taken before any cancer treatment. The receptor's source is a woman aged 35-75 years with stage I lung adenocarcinoma. In nucleotides, the CDR3 is TGTGCCATCAGTTACGGGACTAGCGGGAGGGTTATGAATGAGCAGTTCTTC. Protein product: CAISYGTSGRVMNEQFF.